This T cell receptor beta chain is from a study of glioma-infiltrating T cells after dendritic cell vaccination. Germline lookup yields CDR1 SGHNT and CDR2 YENEEA. This CDR3 is built from 15 residues. V shed 5 bases and J 6 bases; nucleotides not matched to a gene: 7. The count of this clone is one. Amplification used 60 V beta primers and 13 J beta primers. Profiling relied on immunoSEQ multiplex PCR, and the TCRdb table lists in-frame clones only, not all of them. The top ten hold around 8% of the sample, which has fewer than 95,000 clones, roughly 85% seen once. Sample time point: after dendritic cell vaccination, including at tumor progression/relapse. None of the glioblastoma patients had an isocitrate dehydrogenase mutation.

The sample in question was blood, obtained after dendritic cell vaccination. The V gene is TRBV11-3, the J gene TRBJ2-2; 9 nucleotides align to TRBD1. The TCR comes from a human donor with glioblastoma. The CDR3 is CASSSNRGLAGELFF. The CDR3 region has the DNA TGTGCCAGCAGCAGCAACAGGGGGCTAGCCGGGGAGCTGTTTTTT. The whole variable domain, remainder taken from reference TRBV11-3 and TRBJ2-2, is EAGVVQSPRYKIIEKKQPVAFWCNPISGHNTLYWYLQNLGQGPELLIRYENEEAVDDSQLPKDRFSAERLKGVDSTLKIQPAELGDSAVYLCASSSNRGLAGELFFGEGSRLTVL.